This TCR beta chain originates from a study of OX40 agonist ivuxolimab in advanced cancers. Study-level information: Age averaged around 60 years (range about 20 to 80), and 82.7% were male. Of the patients, three showed partial responses, one with hepatocellular carcinoma and two with cutaneous melanoma.

The investigators sampled blood at baseline, at cycle 4 day 1, and at cycle 7 day 1. Generated by immunoSEQ multiplex PCR, the TCRdb table keeps only in-frame clones and is missing some. The profile covers 75,000 to 95,000 clones, with around 92% appearing a single time and around 0.54% taken by the ten largest. The CDR3 consists of 14 residues. Concerning this clone itself: Its antigen is not known.

Study conclusions and caveats: At 0.1 to 3.0 mg/kg, clonal expansion of CD4+ and CD8+ blood T cells had occurred by week 6.

The V gene is TRBV21-1, the J gene TRBJ1-6; TRBD1 is taken as the D call from the table, unchecked against the DNA. TRBV21-1 is labeled a pseudogene. The sample here was CD4+ or CD8+ T cells sorted from blood, taken in a trial of the OX40 agonist ivuxolimab. This TCR came from an adult with an advanced solid tumor such as melanoma, head and neck, liver or kidney cancer. The CDR3 coding sequence is TGTGCCAGCAGGACACAGATTTGGAATTCACCCCTCCACTTT. Protein product: CASRTQIWNSPLHF.